The subject of this entry is one T cell receptor (beta chain). Cohorts were based on clinical histories the participants reported. The data derive from a study of blood T cell repertoires in COVID-19. Clones were read by immunoSEQ multiplex PCR, and TCRdb kept only the in-frame ones, dropping some. The sample lists about 320,000 clones; around 84% were seen once. The V gene's germline CDR1 is MNHEY and CDR2 SMNVEV (reference sequence). The junction had 7 bases not matched to a gene; V was cut back by 10 bases and J by 10 bases. The CDR3 spans 12 residues. The sequence was collected from a young woman who had recovered from COVID-19. The sequenced sample was PBMCs or T cells enriched from blood (not recorded which). The genes are TRBV27 and TRBJ1-6; 7 bases are shared with TRBD1. CDR3 nucleotides: TGTGCCACCGCGACAGGGAACTCACCCCTCCACTTT. As protein: CATATGNSPLHF.